This T cell receptor beta chain was profiled in a study of shared clonotypes between healthy human individuals. The repertoire was sequenced with immunoSEQ multiplex PCR; TCRdb's copy has only in-frame clones and lacks some. The data show under 350,000 clones, 80% to 90% seen once. Sequenced material: memory CD8+ T cells sorted from blood. This sample's subset: CD45RO+ cells pooled with CCR7-negative TemRA cells. The source is a man between 18 and 29 years old in good health.

The CDR3 is CASSGDRGWTEAFF. CDR3 nucleotides: TGTGCCAGCAGTGGGGACAGGGGGTGGACTGAAGCTTTCTTT. The V call is TRBV6-1, the J call TRBJ1-1, with TRBD1 matching 11 bases. With V trimmed by 4 bases and J by 5 bases, 3 bases remained unmatched. The CDR3 sequence is 14 residues long. The germline V gene has CDR1 MNHNS and CDR2 SASEGT.